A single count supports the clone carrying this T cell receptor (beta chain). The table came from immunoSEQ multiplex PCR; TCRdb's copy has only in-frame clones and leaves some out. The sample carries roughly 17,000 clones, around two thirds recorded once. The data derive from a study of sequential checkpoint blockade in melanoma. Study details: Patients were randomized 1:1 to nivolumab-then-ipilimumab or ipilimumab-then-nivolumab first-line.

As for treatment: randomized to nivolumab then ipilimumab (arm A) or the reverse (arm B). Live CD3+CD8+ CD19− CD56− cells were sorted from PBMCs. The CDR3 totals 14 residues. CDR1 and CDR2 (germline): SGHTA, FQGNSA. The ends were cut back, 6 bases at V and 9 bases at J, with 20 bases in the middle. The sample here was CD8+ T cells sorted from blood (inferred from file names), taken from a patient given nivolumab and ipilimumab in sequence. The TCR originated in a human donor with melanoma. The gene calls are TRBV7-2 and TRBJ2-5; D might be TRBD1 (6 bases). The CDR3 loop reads CASRAQGISPPQYF. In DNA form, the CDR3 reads TGTGCCAGCAGAGCTCAGGGGATCTCCCCCCCCCAGTACTTC.